A single TCR beta chain is shown here with its context. The antigen remains undetermined. This sample was included in a study of shared clonotypes between healthy human individuals. Study-wide findings and caveats: Non-shared clonotypes had lower generation probabilities than clonotypes shared by all four sorted-subset donors. A generally larger estimated richness was seen in naive subsets than in memory subsets. Rarefaction demonstrated incomplete sorted-subset sequencing despite large depth.

Per the original methods: Filtering differed because ImmunoSEQ produced junction-only sequences that carried no quality scores. The protocol was immunoSEQ multiplex PCR, while the TCRdb copy is restricted to in-frame clones and leaves out a portion. That table is the source of V, J and clone size, and D and trimming were worked out from the DNA. The sample lists 2 million to 2.5 million clones, approximately 96% occurring once. The germline V and J ends were trimmed by 1 base and 2 bases, with 21 bases remaining between them. CDR1 is SGHRS and CDR2 is YFSETQ in the germline V gene. The CDR3 totals 19 residues.

This sequence was found in a young man in good health. The chain links TRBV5-1 to TRBJ2-2; weak D call: TRBD1 (6 bases). The sample was naive CD4+ T cells sorted from blood. The subset was: CD45RA+ positively selected. The CDR3 spells CASSLPPLPDRLNTGELFF. The CDR3 DNA reads as TGCGCCAGCAGCTTGCCCCCCCTCCCCGACAGGTTAAACACCGGGGAGCTGTTTTTT.